The entry that follows covers one T cell receptor (beta chain) sequence. This record belongs to a study of blood T cell repertoires in COVID-19. About the research overall: Spain, Italy and the United States supplied samples that represented acute and convalescent COVID-19. Nucleic acid was either cDNA or gDNA, and it came from T cells, B-cell-depleted T cells, or PBMCs.

With 3 bases clipped from V and 3 bases from J, the junction kept 14 bases outside the gene matches. CDR3 size: 17 residues. Germline assignment: CDR1 LGHDT and CDR2 YNNKEL (reference sequence). Clones were read by immunoSEQ multiplex PCR, and TCRdb kept only the in-frame ones, dropping some. The data hold over 50,000 clones, with about 81% observed a single time. Sequenced material: peripheral blood. The rearrangement uses TRBV3-1 (or the pseudogene TRBV3-2) and TRBJ2-7; 7 bases are a match to TRBD2. This clonotype originated in a man at least 80 years old with acute or convalescent COVID-19. The CDR3 loop reads CASSHTPRLAPNYEQYF. The CDR3 DNA reads as TGTGCCAGCAGCCACACCCCCCGACTAGCCCCTAACTACGAGCAGTACTTC.